The sequence of this T cell receptor beta chain was determined in a study of T cell responses to AZD1222 COVID-19 vaccine. The CDR3 is made up of 14 amino acids. Germline lookup yields CDR1 SGDLS and CDR2 YYNGEE. V lost 5 bases, J lost 8 bases, and 10 bases stayed unmatched. Data came from immunoSEQ multiplex PCR; TCRdb stores just in-frame clones and leaves some out. The sample has some 130,000 clones, 90% to 95% seen once. With regard to this clone: The antigen is undetermined.

Overall study findings and caveats: With two AZD1222 doses given, Spike-specific TCR breadth and depth both rose.

Source: peripheral blood, taken 28 days after the second AZD1222 dose. The TCR sequence derives from an adult who received the AZD1222 COVID-19 vaccine. J is TRBJ1-1 and V is TRBV9, with 9 bases matching TRBD1. The DNA of the CDR3 is TGTGCCAGCAGTCCTGAGACAGGGGGTGGCGAAGCTTTCTTT. Translating gives CASSPETGGGEAFF.